This TCR beta chain was identified during a study of CD8 T cells in Susac syndrome. Reverse transcription used roughly 0.45 to 1 ug RNA and random hexamers. From the immunoSEQ multiplex PCR reads, TCRdb called clonotypes with MiXCR, one entry per CDR3 protein. The sample consists of 75,000 to 100,000 distinct CDR3 sequences, about 93% of them appearing once. The sequence derives from a human donor in good health. The material sequenced was CD8+ T cells from PBMCs.

The CDR3 protein is CASRPPGTSGDTQYF. As DNA, the CDR3 is TGTGCCAGCAGACCCCCCGGGACTAGCGGGGATACGCAGTATTTT. The chain employs TRBV12-3 or TRBV12-4 and TRBJ2-3; 12 bases agree with TRBD2. With 6 bases clipped from V and 6 bases from J, the junction kept 7 bases outside the gene matches. This CDR3 is built from 15 residues.